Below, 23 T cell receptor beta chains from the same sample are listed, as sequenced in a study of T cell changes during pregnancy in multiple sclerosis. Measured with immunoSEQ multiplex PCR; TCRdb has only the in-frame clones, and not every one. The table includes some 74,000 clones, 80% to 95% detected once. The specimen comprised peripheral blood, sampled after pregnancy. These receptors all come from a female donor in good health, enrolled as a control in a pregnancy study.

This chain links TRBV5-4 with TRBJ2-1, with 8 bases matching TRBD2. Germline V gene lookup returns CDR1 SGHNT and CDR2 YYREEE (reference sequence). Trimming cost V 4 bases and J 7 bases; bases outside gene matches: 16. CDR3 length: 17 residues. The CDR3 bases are TGTGCCAGCAGCGGCGGACGGGAGGGGACCCTCAGGAATGAGCAGTTCTTC. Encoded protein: CASSGGREGTLRNEQFF.

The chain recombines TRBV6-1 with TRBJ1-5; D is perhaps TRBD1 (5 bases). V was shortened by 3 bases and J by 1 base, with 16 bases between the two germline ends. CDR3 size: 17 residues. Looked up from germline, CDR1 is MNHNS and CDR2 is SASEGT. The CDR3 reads CASSDNRLRPSNQPQHF. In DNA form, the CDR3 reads TGTGCCAGCAGTGATAACAGGCTGCGACCAAGCAATCAGCCCCAGCATTTT.

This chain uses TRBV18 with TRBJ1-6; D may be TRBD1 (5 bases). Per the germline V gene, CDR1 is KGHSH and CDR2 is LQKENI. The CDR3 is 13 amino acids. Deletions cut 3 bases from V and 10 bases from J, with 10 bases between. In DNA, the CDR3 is TGTGCCAGCTCACCGACAGTGAGATCACCCCTCCACTTT. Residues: CASSPTVRSPLHF.

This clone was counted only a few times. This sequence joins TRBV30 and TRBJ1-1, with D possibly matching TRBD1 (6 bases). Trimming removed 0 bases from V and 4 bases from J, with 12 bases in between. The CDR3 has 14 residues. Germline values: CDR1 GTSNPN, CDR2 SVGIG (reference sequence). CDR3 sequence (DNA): TGTGCCTGGAGTGTACAGGGAGGGCGCACTGAAGCTTTCTTT. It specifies CAWSVQGGRTEAFF.

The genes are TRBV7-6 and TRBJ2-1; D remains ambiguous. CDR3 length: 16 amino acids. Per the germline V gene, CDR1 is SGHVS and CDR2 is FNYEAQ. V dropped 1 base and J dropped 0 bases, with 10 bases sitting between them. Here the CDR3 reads CASSLGRPPSYNEQFF. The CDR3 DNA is TGTGCCAGCAGCTTAGGGAGACCCCCCTCCTACAATGAGCAGTTCTTC.

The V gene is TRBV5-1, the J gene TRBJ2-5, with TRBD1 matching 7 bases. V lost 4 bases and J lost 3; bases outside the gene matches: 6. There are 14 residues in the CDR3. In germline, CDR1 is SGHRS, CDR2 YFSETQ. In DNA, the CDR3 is TGCGCCAGCAGCCCCAGGGGGAATAAAGAGACCCAGTACTTC. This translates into CASSPRGNKETQYF.

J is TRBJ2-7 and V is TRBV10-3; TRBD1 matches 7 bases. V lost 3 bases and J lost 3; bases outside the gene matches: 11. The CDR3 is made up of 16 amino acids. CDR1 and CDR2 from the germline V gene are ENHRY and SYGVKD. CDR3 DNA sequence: TGTGCCATCAGTGATAGTATGGCAGGGGGTTTCTACGAGCAGTACTTC. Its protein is CAISDSMAGGFYEQYF.

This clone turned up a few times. The CDR3 region has the DNA TGTGCCAGTAGTATATGGGGGACAGGGATCTACGAGCAGTACTTC. The encoded protein is CASSIWGTGIYEQYF. The chain carries TRBV19 and TRBJ2-7; 9 bases align to TRBD1. J was trimmed by 3 bases and V by 2 bases; bases with no gene match: 5. The CDR3 length is 15 residues. The germline gives CDR1 LNHDA, CDR2 SQIVND (reference sequence).

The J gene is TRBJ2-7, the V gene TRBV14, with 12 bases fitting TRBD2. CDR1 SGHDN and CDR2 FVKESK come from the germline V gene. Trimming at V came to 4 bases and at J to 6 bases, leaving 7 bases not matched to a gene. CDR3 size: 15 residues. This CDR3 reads CASSPLAGGPGEQYF. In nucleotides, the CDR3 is TGTGCCAGCAGCCCTCTAGCGGGGGGGCCGGGCGAGCAGTACTTC.

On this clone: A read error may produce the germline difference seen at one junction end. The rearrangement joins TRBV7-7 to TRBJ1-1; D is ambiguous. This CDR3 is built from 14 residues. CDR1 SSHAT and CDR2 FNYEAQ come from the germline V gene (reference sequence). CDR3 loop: CASSRYPRDTEAFF. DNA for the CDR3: TGTGCTAGCAGCCGGTATCCGAGGGACACTGAAGCTTTCTTT.

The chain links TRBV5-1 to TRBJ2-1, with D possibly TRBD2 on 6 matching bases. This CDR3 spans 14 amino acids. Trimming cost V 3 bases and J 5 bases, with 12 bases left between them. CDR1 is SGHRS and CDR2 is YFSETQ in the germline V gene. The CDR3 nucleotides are TGCGCCAGCAGCTCCGGGGGAAGAGACAATGAGCAGTTCTTC. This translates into CASSSGGRDNEQFF.

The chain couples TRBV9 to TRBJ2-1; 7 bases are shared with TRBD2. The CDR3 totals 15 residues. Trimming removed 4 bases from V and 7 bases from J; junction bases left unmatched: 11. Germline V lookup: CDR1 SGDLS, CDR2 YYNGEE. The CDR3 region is CASSPDGGSRNEQFF. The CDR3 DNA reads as TGTGCCAGCAGCCCTGACGGCGGGAGTCGAAATGAGCAGTTCTTC. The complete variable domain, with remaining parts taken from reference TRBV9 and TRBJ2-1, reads DSGVTQTPKHLITATGQRVTLRCSPRSGDLSVYWYQQSLDQGLQFLIQYYNGEERAKGNILERFSAQQFPDLHSELNLSSLELGDSALYFCASSPDGGSRNEQFFGPGTRLTVL.

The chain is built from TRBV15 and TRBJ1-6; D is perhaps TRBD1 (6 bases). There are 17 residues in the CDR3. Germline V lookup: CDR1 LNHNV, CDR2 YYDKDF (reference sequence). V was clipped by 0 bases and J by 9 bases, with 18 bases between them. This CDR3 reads CATSRDRDLDSTSPLHF. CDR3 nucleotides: TGTGCCACCAGCAGAGATCGGGATTTGGACAGTACTTCACCCCTCCACTTT. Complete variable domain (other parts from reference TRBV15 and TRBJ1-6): DAMVIQNPRYQVTQFGKPVTLSCSQTLNHNVMYWYQQKSSQAPKLLFHYYDKDFNNEADTPDNFQSRRPNTSFCFLDIRSPGLGDTAMYLCATSRDRDLDSTSPLHFGNGTRLTVT.

The CDR3 sequence: CASSEEGGRAFDEQYF. The CDR3 DNA reads TGTGCCAGCAGTGAAGAAGGCGGGAGGGCCTTCGACGAGCAGTACTTC. V and J are TRBV2 and TRBJ2-7; 9 bases match TRBD2. After removal of 1 base from V and 5 bases from J, the junction contained 9 bases not matched to a gene. This CDR3 has 16 residues. CDR1 is SNHLY and CDR2 is FYNNEI in the germline V gene.

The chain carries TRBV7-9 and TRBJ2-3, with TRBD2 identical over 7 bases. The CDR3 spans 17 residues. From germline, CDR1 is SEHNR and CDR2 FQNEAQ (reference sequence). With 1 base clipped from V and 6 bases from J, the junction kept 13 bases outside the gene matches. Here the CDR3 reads CASSLEASGLLRDTQYF. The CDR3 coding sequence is TGTGCCAGCAGCTTAGAGGCTAGCGGTTTATTGAGGGATACGCAGTATTTT. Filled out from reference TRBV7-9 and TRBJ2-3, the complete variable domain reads DTGVSQNPRHKITKRGQNVTFRCDPISEHNRLYWYRQTLGQGPEFLTYFQNEAQLEKSRLLSDRFSAERPKGSFSTLEIQRTEQGDSAMYLCASSLEASGLLRDTQYFGPGTRLTVL.

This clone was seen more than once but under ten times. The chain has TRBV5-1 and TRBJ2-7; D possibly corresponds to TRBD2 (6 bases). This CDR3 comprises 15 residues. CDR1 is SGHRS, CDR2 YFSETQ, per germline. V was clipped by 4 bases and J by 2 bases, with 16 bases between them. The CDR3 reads CASSPPGRGTYEQYF. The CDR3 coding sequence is TGCGCCAGCAGCCCACCGGGACGGGGGACCTACGAGCAGTACTTC.

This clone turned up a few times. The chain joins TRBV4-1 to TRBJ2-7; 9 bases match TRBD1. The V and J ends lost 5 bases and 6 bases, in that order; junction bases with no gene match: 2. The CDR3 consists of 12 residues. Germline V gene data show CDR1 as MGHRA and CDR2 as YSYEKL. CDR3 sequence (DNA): TGCGCCAGCAGCATGACAGGGGGCGAGCAGTACTTC. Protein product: CASSMTGGEQYF.

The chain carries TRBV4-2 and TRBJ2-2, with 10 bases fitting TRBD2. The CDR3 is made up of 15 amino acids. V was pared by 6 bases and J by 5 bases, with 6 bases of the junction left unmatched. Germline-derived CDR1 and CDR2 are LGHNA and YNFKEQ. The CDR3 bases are TGTGCCAGCAGGGGGACTAGCGAACATACCGGGGAGCTGTTTTTT. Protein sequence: CASRGTSEHTGELFF.

The CDR3 protein is CASSLQGSATEAFF. CDR3 bases: TGCGCCAGCAGCTTACAGGGTTCGGCGACTGAAGCTTTCTTT. The rearrangement joins TRBV5-1 to TRBJ1-1, with D possibly being TRBD1 (6 bases). Between the trimmed V and J ends, which lost 2 bases and 5 bases, there was a span of 13 bases. This CDR3 is built from 14 residues. CDR1 and CDR2 (germline): SGHRS, YFSETQ.

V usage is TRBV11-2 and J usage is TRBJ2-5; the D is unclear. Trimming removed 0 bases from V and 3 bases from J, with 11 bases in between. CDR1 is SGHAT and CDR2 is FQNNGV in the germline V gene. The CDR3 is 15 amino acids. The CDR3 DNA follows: TGTGCCAGCAGCTTAGATCTACAGCTCAAAGAGACCCAGTACTTC. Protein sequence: CASSLDLQLKETQYF.

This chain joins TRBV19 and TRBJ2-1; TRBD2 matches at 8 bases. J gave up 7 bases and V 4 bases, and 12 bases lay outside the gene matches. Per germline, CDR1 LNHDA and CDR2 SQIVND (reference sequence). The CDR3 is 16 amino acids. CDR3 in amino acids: CASSTLAGPRWNEQFF. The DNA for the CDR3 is TGTGCCAGTAGTACCCTAGCGGGCCCCCGGTGGAATGAGCAGTTCTTC.

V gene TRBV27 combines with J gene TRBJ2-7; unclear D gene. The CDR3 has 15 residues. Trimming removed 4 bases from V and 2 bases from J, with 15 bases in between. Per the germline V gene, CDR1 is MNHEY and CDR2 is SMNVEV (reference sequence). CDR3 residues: CASSSPMRSPYEQYF. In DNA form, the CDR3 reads TGTGCCAGCAGTTCCCCAATGCGTAGCCCCTACGAGCAGTACTTC.

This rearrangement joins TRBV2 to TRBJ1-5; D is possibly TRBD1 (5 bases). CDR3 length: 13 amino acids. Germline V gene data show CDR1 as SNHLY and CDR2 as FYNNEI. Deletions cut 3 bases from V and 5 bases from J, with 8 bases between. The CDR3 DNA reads TGTGCCAGCAGTGACTGGGGGGATCAGCCCCAGCATTTT. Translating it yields CASSDWGDQPQHF. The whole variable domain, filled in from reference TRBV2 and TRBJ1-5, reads EPEVTQTPSHQVTQMGQEVILRCVPISNHLYFYWYRQILGQKVEFLVSFYNNEISEKSEIFDDQFSVERPDGSNFTLKIRSTKLEDSAMYFCASSDWGDQPQHFGDGTRLSIL.